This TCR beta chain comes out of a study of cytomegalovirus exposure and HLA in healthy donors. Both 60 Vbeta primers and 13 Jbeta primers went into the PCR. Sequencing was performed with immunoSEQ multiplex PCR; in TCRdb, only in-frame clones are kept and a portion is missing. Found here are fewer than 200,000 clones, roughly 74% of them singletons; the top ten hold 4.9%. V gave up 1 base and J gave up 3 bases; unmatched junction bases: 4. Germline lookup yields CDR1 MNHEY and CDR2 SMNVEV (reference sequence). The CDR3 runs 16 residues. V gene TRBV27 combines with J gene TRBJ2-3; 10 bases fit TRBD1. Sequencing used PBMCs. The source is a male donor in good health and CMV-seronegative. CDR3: CASSLLRGQGTDTQYF. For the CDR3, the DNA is TGTGCCAGCAGTTTATTGAGGGGACAGGGGACAGATACGCAGTATTTT.